This T cell receptor beta chain was identified during a study of spatial heterogeneity in lung cancer. Study-wide background: TCR and UMI combinations that were unique each appeared, on average, more than ten times in raw reads.

The time point here: sample taken at primary tumor resection. Sequencing covered unsorted whole RNA taken from tumor, nontumor lung or frozen PBMC. Samples were donated by 72 untreated early-stage non-small cell lung cancer patients. Every cDNA TCR molecule received its own unique molecular identifier. TCRdb used MiXCR to reprocess the 5' RACE reads, holding one entry per CDR3 protein. The table lists 11,000 to 15,000 distinct CDR3 sequences, around a tenth of them singletons. CDR1 SQVTM and CDR2 ANQGSEA come from the germline V gene. This CDR3 has 13 amino acids. V gave up 7 bases and J gave up 5 bases, with 15 bases separating them. Regarding the study as a whole: In blood, ubiquitous expanded tumor TCRs appeared more at resection than follow-up.

This clonotype was recorded at least ten times. Its antigen is not identified. The input for sequencing was PBMCs, taken at surgery. The receptor's source is a male donor with early-stage non-small cell lung cancer. The rearrangement joins TRBV29-1 to TRBJ2-1; D not certain. CDR3 nucleotide sequence: TGCAGCGCCGAGGAGTCTCCGGACAATGAGCAGTTCTTC. It codes for CSAEESPDNEQFF.